A selection of T cell receptor beta chains follows, all from one sample in a study of T cells in Graves' hyperthyroidism and ophthalmopathy. TCRdb passed the multiplex PCR reads through MiXCR, listing each CDR3 protein once. Among some 270,000 distinct CDR3 sequences, about an eighth were seen once, and the ten largest hold 7.9%. Specimen: blood. The source of these receptors is a woman between 40 and 55 years old with Graves' hyperthyroidism. Both conserved end residues are part of each CDR3. Each record gives: CDR3 protein, J gene, V gene.

CDR3: CASSQGTSGRYTGELFF
J: TRBJ2-2
V: TRBV4-1

CDR3: CASSYSAGQGMRNIQYF
J: TRBJ2-4
V: TRBV6-5

CDR3: CASKPETNGYTF
J: TRBJ1-2
V: TRBV19

CDR3: CASSVVKGASKGTGELFF
J: TRBJ2-2
V: TRBV2

CDR3: CASSPTFYEQYF
J: TRBJ2-7
V: TRBV2

CDR3: CSARSGTGNQPQHF
J: TRBJ1-5
V: TRBV20-1

CDR3: CASNGRGGNEQFF
J: TRBJ2-1
V: TRBV2

CDR3: CASSTAGSSTDTQYF
J: TRBJ2-3
V: TRBV7-6

CDR3: CASLGQFYGYTF
J: TRBJ1-2
V: TRBV19

CDR3: CATSDPTPPETQYF
J: TRBJ2-5
V: TRBV24-1

CDR3: CASFRDINYEQYF
J: TRBJ2-7
V: TRBV18

CDR3: CAMGRGSEQFF
J: TRBJ2-1
V: TRBV10-3

CDR3: CASGDPEPSSYNEQFF
J: TRBJ2-1
V: TRBV7-8

CDR3: CASSEVVRGTGREKLFF
J: TRBJ1-4
V: TRBV10-1

CDR3: CASSPTGGSSYEQYF
J: TRBJ2-7
V: TRBV12-3/TRBV12-4

CDR3: CSARGPGNTEAFF
J: TRBJ1-1
V: TRBV20-1

CDR3: CASSQEGGAVLPQFF
J: TRBJ2-1
V: TRBV3-1

CDR3: CASSLGRDSNEQFF
J: TRBJ2-1
V: TRBV7-3

CDR3: CAISDNRGSTGNTIYF
J: TRBJ1-3
V: TRBV10-3

CDR3: CASSRSGFNQPQHF
J: TRBJ1-5
V: TRBV7-2

CDR3: CAWSGSSGRVQYF
J: TRBJ2-7
V: TRBV30

CDR3: CASSLWGISNQPQHF
J: TRBJ1-5
V: TRBV6-1

CDR3: CASLSPGQGGDEQYF
J: TRBJ2-7
V: TRBV2

CDR3: CASSFSRPNQPQHF
J: TRBJ1-5
V: TRBV28

CDR3: CAWSTLGGNAGIQYF
J: TRBJ2-4
V: TRBV30

CDR3: CASSTYRGQARTFF
J: TRBJ1-1
V: TRBV19

CDR3: CSARVAGRDNQPQHF
J: TRBJ1-5
V: TRBV20-1

CDR3: CASSFISGANVLTF
J: TRBJ2-6
V: TRBV7-2

CDR3: CASKSGQWNEKLFF
J: TRBJ1-4
V: TRBV7-2

CDR3: CASRAPGSVDTQYF
J: TRBJ2-3
V: TRBV6-1

CDR3: CASSLKAGNTEAFF
J: TRBJ1-1
V: TRBV12-3/TRBV12-4